These 19 T cell receptor beta chains were sequenced from one sample in a study of spatial heterogeneity in lung cancer. Study-level results: One measure, the expanded intratumoral alpha and beta TCR count, tracked tumor mutation counts.

Each CDR3 protein is one row after TCRdb ran MiXCR on the 5' RACE reads. Altogether more than 250 distinct CDR3 sequences are present, about a fifth being singletons, with the ten largest covering 30%. Antigens for these TCRs are unknown. Time point indicated: sample taken at primary tumor resection. The specimen comprised lung tumor tissue, sampled at surgery. Receptor source: a male donor with early-stage non-small cell lung cancer.

This clonotype rates as medium-sized. This chain connects TRBV13 to TRBJ2-2; the match to TRBD2 covers 8 bases. J was trimmed by 7 bases and V by 5 bases; bases with no gene match: 9. CDR1 is PRHDT, CDR2 FYEKMQ, per germline (reference sequence). This CDR3 contains 15 residues. The CDR3 region is CASSAPGGGFGELFF. In DNA, the CDR3 is TGTGCCAGCAGCGCCCCCGGCGGGGGGTTCGGGGAGCTGTTTTTT.

This clonotype rates as large. The chain has TRBV6-6 and TRBJ2-1; 8 nucleotides match TRBD1. This CDR3 is 16 amino acids long. Germline V lookup: CDR1 MNHNY, CDR2 SVGAGI (reference sequence). V was pared by 4 bases and J by 6 bases, with 11 bases of the junction left unmatched. CDR3 nucleotides: TGTGCCAGCAGTTCCCGGACAGGGAAGGGAGTCAATGAGCAGTTCTTC. Translating gives CASSSRTGKGVNEQFF.

A few counts support this clonotype. The chain has TRBV3-1 and TRBJ2-3, with TRBD2 identical over 8 bases. V dropped 4 bases and J dropped 1; count of bases not matched to a gene: 10. Germline CDR1 LGHDT, CDR2 YNNKEL (reference sequence). The CDR3 is made up of 17 amino acids. The CDR3 region is CASSPLAGGLGTDTQYF. In DNA, the CDR3 is TGTGCCAGCAGCCCTCTAGCGGGTGGGCTAGGCACAGATACGCAGTATTTT.

As regards this clonotype: A read error may produce the germline difference seen at one junction end. This chain connects TRBV28 to TRBJ1-5; D possibly corresponds to TRBD1 (6 bases). The germline V gene has CDR1 MDHEN and CDR2 SYDVKM. The CDR3 totals 15 residues. The CDR3 here is CERRRDRLSKQPQHF. In nucleotides, the CDR3 is TGTGAAAGAAGGAGAGACAGGCTTAGCAAGCAGCCCCAGCATTTT.

On this clonotype: This CDR3 fails to terminate in the conserved phenylalanine or tryptophan, so it likely reflects a read error. Because the CDR3's place on the DNA is in doubt, the DNA is left out and the CDR3 is given as listed by TCRdb. This chain connects TRBV20-1 to TRBJ2-6. The CDR3 sequence runs 14 residues, both termini included. Germline CDR1 reads DFQATT; CDR2 reads SNEGSKA (reference sequence). The CDR3 sequence is CSARHSSGDNVLNL.

This clonotype counts as large. The chain links TRBV5-1 to TRBJ1-1, with 9 bases lining up with TRBD1. V gave up 0 bases and J gave up 0 bases; unmatched junction bases: 3. In germline, CDR1 is SGHRS, CDR2 YFSETQ. The CDR3 is 16 amino acids. CDR3 nucleotides: TGCGCCAGCAGCTTGGCCGGGACAGGGCTGAACACTGAAGCTTTCTTT. It codes for CASSLAGTGLNTEAFF.

This clonotype was seen many times. This chain joins TRBV28 and TRBJ2-5; no firm D call. The CDR3 is made up of 14 amino acids. Trimming removed 4 bases at V and 3 bases at J, with 12 bases between. Germline CDR1 and CDR2: MDHEN and SYDVKM. CDR3 coding DNA: TGTGCCAGCAGTTCTCTGGGATTGGAAGAGACCCAGTACTTC. It encodes CASSSLGLEETQYF.

This clonotype is large. This chain uses TRBV20-1 with TRBJ2-5, with D unclear. Trimming removed 3 bases at V and 2 bases at J, with 7 bases between. The CDR3 is 12 amino acids. CDR1 and CDR2 from the germline V gene are DFQATT and SNEGSKA (reference sequence). This CDR3 is CSASTLQETQYF. The CDR3 DNA follows: TGCAGTGCTAGTACATTACAAGAGACCCAGTACTTC.

In its sample, this clonotype ranks as large. The V and J genes are TRBV2 and TRBJ2-6; D gene unclear. The V end lost 6 bases, the J end lost 0 bases, and 9 bases lay between the germline ends. In germline, CDR1 is SNHLY, CDR2 FYNNEI. This CDR3 is built from 15 residues. The CDR3 sequence: CASSAFLSGANVLTF. Here the CDR3 DNA reads TGTGCCAGCAGCGCTTTCCTCTCTGGGGCCAACGTCCTGACTTTC.

By proportion, this clonotype is hyperexpanded. The chain joins TRBV7-2 to TRBJ2-7, with 7 positions matching TRBD2. Looked up from germline, CDR1 is SGHTA and CDR2 is FQGNSA. CDR3 size: 13 residues. Germline trimming cut 4 bases from V and 3 bases from J; bases unmatched to any gene: 3. The CDR3 spells CASSWGGGYEQYF. The DNA of the CDR3 is TGTGCCAGCAGCTGGGGCGGGGGCTACGAGCAGTACTTC.

Notes on this clonotype: Germline and junction disagree at one end, which may indicate a read error. The chain recombines TRBV6-6 with TRBJ1-6; D unresolved. The CDR3 is 12 amino acids. Germline-derived CDR1 and CDR2 are MNHNY and SVGAGI (reference sequence). In DNA, the CDR3 is TGTGCCAGCAGTTACATTGATTCACCCCTAAAATTT. This encodes CASSYIDSPLKF.

In this sample, this clonotype is hyperexpanded. DNA of the CDR3: TGCAGTGCTAGAGCAACAGGGGCCGCCACTGAAGCTTTCTTT. Residues: CSARATGAATEAFF. V gene TRBV20-1 combines with J gene TRBJ1-1, with TRBD1 identical over 7 bases. The CDR3 is made up of 14 amino acids. The J segment lost 4 bases and the V segment lost 1 base, leaving 6 bases of the junction unmatched. CDR1 and CDR2 (germline): DFQATT, SNEGSKA (reference sequence).

This clonotype qualifies as hyperexpanded (1% or more). The V gene is TRBV29-1, the J gene TRBJ2-2; 10 positions agree with TRBD1. CDR1 is SQVTM, CDR2 ANQGSEA, per germline. The CDR3 has 16 amino acids. The ends lost 4 bases at V and 5 bases at J; junction bases unmatched: 10. CDR3 in amino acids: CSVAMTLGQGTGELFF. The CDR3 nucleotides read TGCAGCGTTGCCATGACCTTGGGACAGGGGACCGGGGAGCTGTTTTTT.

V usage is TRBV3-1 and J usage is TRBJ2-3, with 11 nucleotides matching TRBD2. Trimming at V came to 4 bases and at J to 5 bases, leaving 26 bases not matched to a gene. This CDR3 is built from 22 residues. Germline V gene sequence: CDR1 LGHDT, CDR2 YNNKEL (reference sequence). In DNA form, the CDR3 reads TGTGCCAGCAGCCCTCTAGCGGGGGGCGGCACAGGGCACAGATACGCAGTAGATACGCAGTATTTT. Its translation is CASSPLAGGGTGHRYAVDTQYF.

By proportion, this clonotype is large. The CDR3: CASSQTDTGSDTEAFF. For the CDR3, the DNA is TGTGCCAGCAGCCAAACGGATACAGGATCTGACACTGAAGCTTTCTTT. The rearrangement uses TRBV7-8 and TRBJ1-1; weak D call: TRBD1 (5 bases). With 5 bases removed from V and 3 bases from J, the gap between germline ends came to 19 bases. This CDR3 is built from 16 residues. Germline CDR1 SGHVS, CDR2 FQNEAQ.

Regarding this clonotype: Without the conserved terminal phenylalanine or tryptophan, this CDR3 likely stems from a read error. The DNA is omitted, as the CDR3 cannot be located on it reliably, and the CDR3 follows TCRdb's listing. The gene calls are TRBV7-8 and TRBJ2-7. CDR1 is SGHVS, CDR2 FQNEAQ, per germline. The CDR3 sequence runs 13 residues, both termini included. CDR3: CERRLEGIDEQDG.

This clonotype is large (0.1 to 1%) in the sample. The chain uses TRBV6-1 and TRBJ2-3, with 8 bases aligning to TRBD2. The CDR3 consists of 14 residues. V was clipped by 7 bases and J by 3 bases; unmatched bases: 6. Germline CDR1 MNHNS, CDR2 SASEGT. CDR3 coding DNA: TGTGCCAGCAACCCGAGCGGGAGTACAGATACGCAGTATTTT. Its translation is CASNPSGSTDTQYF.

This clonotype is termed large. J is TRBJ1-5 and V is TRBV3-1; 8 positions match TRBD1. Trimming cost V 0 bases and J 11 bases; bases outside gene matches: 12. The CDR3 runs to 16 residues. The germline V gene has CDR1 LGHDT and CDR2 YNNKEL (reference sequence). CDR3 nucleotide sequence: TGTGCCAGCAGCCAAGATCTGGGAGCAGGGGGCGAGGCCCAGCATTTT. This sequence encodes CASSQDLGAGGEAQHF.

The sample holds a few counts of this clonotype. The CDR3 loop is CAISESGTGGTDTQYF. For the CDR3, the DNA is TGTGCCATCAGTGAGTCAGGGACAGGGGGCACAGATACGCAGTATTTT. The chain is built from TRBV10-3 and TRBJ2-3, with 10 bases identical to TRBD1. After removal of 0 bases from V and 1 base from J, the junction contained 1 base not matched to a gene. The CDR3 extends over 16 amino acids. The germline V gene encodes CDR1 ENHRY and CDR2 SYGVKD.